The 29 T cell receptor beta chains below come from one sample, sequenced in a study of blood T cells in healthy people across ages. Next came a second PCR, run for about 7 to 12 cycles, which used a sample-barcoded 5' primer along with a J-beta primer mix. From the 5' RACE reads, TCRdb called clonotypes with MiXCR, one entry per CDR3 protein. This table holds hundreds of thousands of distinct CDR3 sequences, about half found once. Sequenced sample: blood. These receptors came from a man older than 75 in good health.

Of note for this clonotype: A much larger clone lies a single base off, so this may be a read error. The V and J genes are TRBV11-1 and TRBJ2-1; D call uncertain. Near its end, the DNA agrees better with TRBJ2-7, so the J call may be wrong. Germline loops: CDR1 SGHAT, CDR2 FQDESV (reference sequence). The CDR3 has 13 amino acids. DNA of the CDR3: TGTGCCAGCAGCTCGGACGGTTACAATGAGCAGTACTTC. Translating it yields CASSSDGYNEQYF.

For this clonotype: A much larger clone differs from this one at a single base, so this may be a read error. The chain carries TRBV5-1 and TRBJ2-7; D tentatively reads TRBD1 or TRBD2 (5 bases each). The CDR3 has 15 amino acids. Germline V lookup: CDR1 SGHRS, CDR2 YFSETQ. The CDR3 protein is CASGLGPGYSYEQYF. The CDR3 DNA sequence: TGCGCCAGCGGCTTGGGACCAGGATACTCCTACGAGCAGTACTTC.

On this clonotype itself: This may be a read error: a much more frequent sequence differs by one nucleotide. The chain uses TRBV12-3 or TRBV12-4 and TRBJ2-7, with D unclear. The CDR3 is 13 amino acids. The CDR3 DNA follows: TGTACCAGCGAGGCGGTTCGCTCCTACGAGCAGTACTTC. Protein sequence: CTSEAVRSYEQYF.

Of note for this clonotype: One end of the junction fails to match germline, which may point to a read error. The rearrangement links TRBV5-6 to TRBJ1-1, with 7 bases that match TRBD1. The CDR3 length is 14 residues. Germline CDR1 and CDR2: SGHDT and YYEEEE. The CDR3 here is CVSSRPDRNTEAFF. In DNA form, the CDR3 reads TGTGTCAGCAGCCGACCGGACAGGAATACTGAAGCTTTCTTT.

This clonotype came up a few times. The chain joins TRBV20-1 to TRBJ2-7; D gene uncertain. V lost 7 bases and J lost 0, with 13 bases in between. CDR1 and CDR2 (germline): DFQATT, SNEGSKA (reference sequence). This CDR3 is built from 13 residues. The CDR3 DNA is TGCAGTGGAACGGGCGAGAGCTCCTACGAGCAGTACTTC. Translated: CSGTGESSYEQYF.

The chain couples TRBV6-1 to TRBJ2-2; the D gene is possibly TRBD1 (6 bases). This CDR3 has 14 residues. The V gene lost 10 bases and the J gene lost 4 bases, with 16 bases spanning the gap. Per the germline V gene, CDR1 is MNHNS and CDR2 is SASEGT. The CDR3 bases are TGTGCCATCCTATTTGGGGGCCTCACCGGGGAGCTGTTTTTT. This sequence encodes CAILFGGLTGELFF.

This clonotype was counted at least ten times. The V gene is TRBV10-3, the J gene TRBJ2-5, with 7 bases lining up with TRBD1. The CDR3 consists of 14 residues. Germline V gene sequence: CDR1 ENHRY, CDR2 SYGVKD. V shed 6 bases, J shed 3 bases, and the junction held 7 bases outside the gene matches. The CDR3 DNA follows: TGTGCCATCAGCCCGGGACAGCACGAAGAGACCCAGTACTTC. Protein product: CAISPGQHEETQYF.

This clonotype was recorded many times. V and J are TRBV9 and TRBJ1-4; no firm D call. Germline-derived CDR1 and CDR2 are SGDLS and YYNGEE. The ends were cut back, 0 bases at V and 7 bases at J, with 22 bases in the middle. CDR3 length: 18 residues. The CDR3 loop is CASSVGRLRSDRIEKLFF. In DNA, the CDR3 is TGTGCCAGCAGCGTAGGTCGTTTGAGGTCGGACCGGATTGAAAAACTGTTTTTT. The full variable domain, rest sourced from reference TRBV9 and TRBJ1-4, is DSGVTQTPKHLITATGQRVTLRCSPRSGDLSVYWYQQSLDQGLQFLIQYYNGEERAKGNILERFSAQQFPDLHSELNLSSLELGDSALYFCASSVGRLRSDRIEKLFFGSGTQLSVL.

The V call is TRBV28, the J call TRBJ2-7; the D gene could be TRBD1 or TRBD2 (5 bases each). Germline-derived CDR1 and CDR2 are MDHEN and SYDVKM. Trimming left V 7 bases short and J 4 bases short, with 14 bases between. CDR3 size: 13 residues. DNA of the CDR3: TGTGCCAGCAAGAGGGGCTCGGTGTACGAGCAGTACTTC. Encoded protein: CASKRGSVYEQYF.

This rearrangement joins TRBV7-2 to TRBJ1-5, with no clear D. Trimming took off 5 bases at V and 3 bases at J, with 17 bases between the two ends. CDR1 and CDR2 (germline): SGHTA, FQGNSA. CDR3 length: 16 residues. In nucleotides, the CDR3 is TGTGCCAGCAGCCCGCGTGAACCGGGATACAATCAGCCCCAGCATTTT. It is translated as CASSPREPGYNQPQHF.

The chain couples TRBV20-1 to TRBJ2-1; 10 bases align to TRBD2. After removal of 2 bases from V and 4 bases from J, the junction contained 8 bases not matched to a gene. The CDR3 is made up of 16 amino acids. Germline lookup yields CDR1 DFQATT and CDR2 SNEGSKA (reference sequence). CDR3 in DNA: TGCAGTGCTAGACCCCTTAGGACTAGCGGATACAATGAGCAGTTCTTC. Translating it yields CSARPLRTSGYNEQFF.

The CDR3 sequence: CSAGGTGPWEKLFF. CDR3 DNA: TGCAGTGCAGGTGGGACAGGGCCGTGGGAAAAACTGTTTTTT. The chain recombines TRBV20-1 with TRBJ1-4; TRBD1 agrees at 9 bases. CDR1 and CDR2 from the germline V gene are DFQATT and SNEGSKA (reference sequence). The CDR3 has 14 residues. The V segment lost 6 bases and the J segment 8 bases; nucleotides outside the gene matches: 10.

This clonotype was found many times. V is TRBV7-2 and J is TRBJ2-5; D might be TRBD1 (6 bases). Germline values: CDR1 SGHTA, CDR2 FQGNSA. The CDR3 runs 14 residues. V was clipped by 6 bases and J by 1 base, with 12 bases between them. DNA of the CDR3: TGTGCCAGCAGTCCCGACAGGAGCCAAGAGACCCAGTACTTC. Its translation is CASSPDRSQETQYF.

The rearrangement joins TRBV18 to TRBJ2-7; the D is unclear. The germline V gene encodes CDR1 KGHSH and CDR2 LQKENI. The length of the CDR3 is 13 residues. V shed 3 bases and J shed 7 bases, with 13 bases lying between them. CDR3 nucleotides: TGTGCCAGCTCACCGACGGGTTACAATGAGCAGTACTTC. Amino acids: CASSPTGYNEQYF.

The J gene is TRBJ2-1, the V gene TRBV28; 8 bases fit TRBD1. Trimming cost V 5 bases and J 8 bases; bases outside gene matches: 11. Germline assignment: CDR1 MDHEN and CDR2 SYDVKM. The CDR3 is made up of 15 amino acids. The CDR3 protein is CASSPAGQGFDEQFF. In DNA form, the CDR3 reads TGTGCCAGCAGTCCCGCCGGACAGGGTTTCGATGAGCAGTTCTTC. The complete variable domain, with remaining parts taken from reference TRBV28 and TRBJ2-1, reads DVKVTQSSRYLVKRTGEKVFLECVQDMDHENMFWYRQDPGLGLRLIYFSYDVKMKEKGDIPEGYSVSREKKERFSLILESASTNQTSMYLCASSPAGQGFDEQFFGPGTRLTVL.

The chain links TRBV29-1 to TRBJ1-4; D is ambiguous. Germline assignment: CDR1 SQVTM and CDR2 ANQGSEA. Trimming shortened V by 3 bases and J by 1 base, and 15 bases separated the two germline ends. There are 16 residues in the CDR3. CDR3 loop: CSVEPLGEVTNEKLFF. CDR3 nucleotide sequence: TGCAGCGTTGAGCCCCTTGGGGAGGTAACTAATGAAAAACTGTTTTTT.

The sample holds a few counts of this clonotype. This chain joins TRBV7-9 and TRBJ1-2; D remains unclear. The CDR3 spans 15 residues. Germline V CDR1 and CDR2: SEHNR, FQNEAQ (reference sequence). V was shortened by 1 base and J by 3 bases, with 12 bases between the two germline ends. CDR3 in amino acids: CASSLDGPDDYGYTF. The CDR3 nucleotides read TGTGCCAGCAGCTTAGACGGACCTGACGACTATGGCTACACCTTC.

The chain joins TRBV7-8 to TRBJ2-1; 8 bases map to TRBD2. Trimming took 3 bases from V and 3 from J; bases not matched to a gene: 4. Germline CDR1 and CDR2: SGHVS and FQNEAQ. This CDR3 comprises 15 residues. The CDR3: CASSFSGTFYNEQFF. The CDR3 DNA reads as TGTGCCAGCAGCTTTAGCGGGACCTTCTACAATGAGCAGTTCTTC.

The chain recombines TRBV4-1 with TRBJ1-2; weak D call: TRBD1 (6 bases). The germline V gene encodes CDR1 MGHRA and CDR2 YSYEKL. The CDR3 has 14 residues. The V and J ends lost 1 base and 6 bases respectively, with 12 bases between them. CDR3 sequence reads: CASSQVQGLHGYTF. Here the CDR3 DNA reads TGCGCCAGCAGCCAAGTACAGGGATTACATGGCTACACCTTC.

V usage is TRBV7-2 and J usage is TRBJ2-7; the D is unclear. The CDR3 is made up of 17 amino acids. Germline loops: CDR1 SGHTA, CDR2 FQGNSA. V was shortened by 5 bases and J by 3 bases, with 23 bases between the two germline ends. CDR3 region: CASSLHHLNGPLYEQYF. As DNA, the CDR3 is TGTGCCAGCAGCCTCCACCATCTCAACGGACCGCTCTACGAGCAGTACTTC.

This chain uses TRBV14 with TRBJ2-5; D remains ambiguous. Germline lookup yields CDR1 SGHDN and CDR2 FVKESK. The CDR3 is made up of 14 amino acids. Trimming shortened V by 0 bases and J by 4 bases, and 9 bases separated the two germline ends. CDR3 in amino acids: CASSQDRVLETQYF. The CDR3, as DNA: TGTGCCAGCAGCCAAGATAGGGTTCTAGAGACCCAGTACTTC.

This clonotype was recorded many times. The chain employs TRBV7-2 and TRBJ2-1; D might be TRBD2 (6 bases). CDR1 and CDR2 (germline): SGHTA, FQGNSA. The CDR3 is 15 amino acids. Trimming removed 1 base at V and 6 bases at J, with 13 bases between. The CDR3 here is CASSLEVAEGNEQFF. The CDR3 DNA reads TGTGCCAGCAGCTTAGAGGTAGCGGAGGGCAATGAGCAGTTCTTC.

This clonotype was found many times. The rearrangement joins TRBV7-2 to TRBJ2-7; 9 bases are shared with TRBD2. The CDR3 totals 15 residues. With V trimmed by 2 bases and J by 7 bases, 9 bases remained unmatched. Germline values: CDR1 SGHTA, CDR2 FQGNSA. CDR3 region: CASSLQPSGAGEQYF. CDR3 bases: TGTGCCAGCAGCTTACAGCCTAGCGGGGCCGGAGAGCAGTACTTC.

The chain uses TRBV28 and TRBJ1-5; 9 bases match TRBD1. CDR3 length: 15 amino acids. The trim removed 2 bases at V and 10 bases at J, leaving 9 bases unmatched. Germline CDR1 MDHEN, CDR2 SYDVKM. The CDR3 here is CASSLRGTGFRPQHF. CDR3 sequence (DNA): TGTGCCAGCAGTTTAAGGGGGACAGGGTTCCGACCCCAGCATTTT.

This clonotype was observed a handful of times. The chain couples TRBV9 to TRBJ2-3; D perhaps matches TRBD1 (5 bases). The germline V gene encodes CDR1 SGDLS and CDR2 YYNGEE. The CDR3 runs 13 residues. V shed 4 bases and J shed 6 bases, with 12 bases lying between them. CDR3 nucleotide sequence: TGTGCCAGCAGCCCAGGACATATTGATACGCAGTATTTT. Translation: CASSPGHIDTQYF.

V usage is TRBV6-6 and J usage is TRBJ1-1; tentative D call: TRBD1 (6 bases). CDR1 is MNHNY, CDR2 SVGAGI, per germline (reference sequence). The CDR3 is 14 amino acids. V gave up 8 bases and J gave up 1 base, with 14 bases separating them. In DNA form, the CDR3 reads TGTGCCAGCCTCCCGGGACAAAGGAACACTGAAGCTTTCTTT. Translating gives CASLPGQRNTEAFF.

Only one count was recorded for this clonotype. The CDR3 coding sequence is TGTGCCAGCAGCTCCACAGGGGGCATCGGCACTGAAGCTTTCTTT. This sequence encodes CASSSTGGIGTEAFF. The chain recombines TRBV7-2 with TRBJ1-1, with TRBD1 matching over 9 bases. Germline values: CDR1 SGHTA, CDR2 FQGNSA. Trimming removed 4 bases from V and 4 bases from J; junction bases left unmatched: 7. The CDR3 covers 15 residues. Variable domain in full (rest from reference TRBV7-2 and TRBJ1-1): GAGVSQSPSNKVTEKGKDVELRCDPISGHTALYWYRQSLGQGLEFLIYFQGNSAPDKSGLPSDRFSAERTGGSVSTLTIQRTQQEDSAVYLCASSSTGGIGTEAFFGQGTRLTVV.

This clonotype was observed a single time. V is TRBV5-1 and J is TRBJ1-1, with 7 bases lining up with TRBD1. V dropped 4 bases and J dropped 4; count of bases not matched to a gene: 10. Per germline, CDR1 SGHRS and CDR2 YFSETQ. This CDR3 is built from 15 residues. The CDR3 sequence: CASSGGTGATTEAFF. The CDR3 coding sequence is TGCGCCAGCAGCGGGGGAACAGGGGCGACCACTGAAGCTTTCTTT.

The chain couples TRBV30 to TRBJ2-7; possibly TRBD1 or TRBD2 for D (5 bases each). CDR3 length equals 14 residues. CDR1 is GTSNPN, CDR2 SVGIG, per germline (reference sequence). V was shortened by 0 bases and J by 7 bases, with 16 bases between the two germline ends. The chain's CDR3 is CAWSVLGQTGEQYF. The CDR3 nucleotides read TGTGCCTGGAGTGTACTGGGGCAGACGGGAGAGCAGTACTTC.